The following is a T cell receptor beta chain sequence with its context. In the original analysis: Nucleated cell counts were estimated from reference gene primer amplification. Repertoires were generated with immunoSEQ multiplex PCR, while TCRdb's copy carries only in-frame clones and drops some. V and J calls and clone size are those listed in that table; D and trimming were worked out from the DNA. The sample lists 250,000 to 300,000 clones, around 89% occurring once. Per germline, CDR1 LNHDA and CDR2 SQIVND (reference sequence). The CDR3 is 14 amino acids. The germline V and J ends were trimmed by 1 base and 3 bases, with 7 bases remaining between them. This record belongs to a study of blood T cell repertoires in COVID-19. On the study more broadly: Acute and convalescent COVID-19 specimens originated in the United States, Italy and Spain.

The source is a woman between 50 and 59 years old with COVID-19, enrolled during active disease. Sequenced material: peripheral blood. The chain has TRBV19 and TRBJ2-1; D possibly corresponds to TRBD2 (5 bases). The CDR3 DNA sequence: TGTGCCAGTAGTATAGGGACTTACTACAATGAGCAGTTCTTC. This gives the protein CASSIGTYYNEQFF.